The 22 T cell receptor beta chains in this list originate from one sample, sequenced in a study of T cell responses to AZD1222 COVID-19 vaccine. Profiling relied on immunoSEQ multiplex PCR, and the TCRdb table lists in-frame clones only, not all of them. Among 85,000 to 100,000 clones listed, about 89% were seen once. This material consisted of peripheral blood, taken 28 days after the second AZD1222 dose. The receptors shown here come from an adult who received the AZD1222 COVID-19 vaccine.

The V and J genes are TRBV2 and TRBJ1-1; D not certain. Trimming shortened V by 5 bases and J by 2 bases, and 15 bases separated the two germline ends. CDR3 size: 15 residues. The germline V gene encodes CDR1 SNHLY and CDR2 FYNNEI. DNA for the CDR3: TGTGCCAGCAGTATGCGGACCAAATTTAACACTGAAGCTTTCTTT. Protein product: CASSMRTKFNTEAFF.

The chain carries TRBV11-3 and TRBJ2-2, with D perhaps assigned TRBD1 or TRBD2 (5 bases each). Germline V gene lookup returns CDR1 SGHNT and CDR2 YENEEA. The CDR3 is made up of 18 amino acids. V lost 5 bases and J lost 3, with 22 bases in between. The CDR3: CASSPPVGTALDTGELFF. CDR3 sequence (DNA): TGTGCCAGCAGCCCCCCTGTGGGGACGGCGTTGGACACCGGGGAGCTGTTTTTT.

The chain joins TRBV5-1 to TRBJ2-2; no reliable D call. The germline V gene encodes CDR1 SGHRS and CDR2 YFSETQ. The V gene lost 0 bases and the J gene lost 5 bases, with 11 bases spanning the gap. The CDR3 is 15 amino acids. This chain's CDR3 is CASSLAGSITGELFF. For the CDR3, the DNA is TGCGCCAGCAGCTTGGCGGGCAGCATAACCGGGGAGCTGTTTTTT.

J is TRBJ2-7 and V is TRBV19; 8 positions agree with TRBD2. The J segment lost 4 bases and the V segment lost 5 bases, leaving 10 bases of the junction unmatched. The CDR3 runs 15 residues. CDR1 and CDR2 (germline): LNHDA, SQIVND (reference sequence). The CDR3 sequence is CASSARPGLVYEQYF. CDR3 coding DNA: TGTGCCAGTAGTGCCCGACCGGGACTAGTTTACGAGCAGTACTTC.

This chain uses TRBV6-6 with TRBJ1-3; no reliable D call. The ends were cut back, 6 bases at V and 0 bases at J, with 9 bases in the middle. The CDR3 extends over 14 amino acids. Germline CDR1 MNHNY, CDR2 SVGAGI (reference sequence). The chain's CDR3 is CASSSSRSGNTIYF. The CDR3 nucleotides read TGTGCCAGCAGCTCGTCCCGCTCTGGAAACACCATATATTTT.

This chain joins TRBV27 and TRBJ2-3; D gene ambiguous. Trimming stripped 2 bases from V and 0 bases from J, with 12 bases between. The CDR3 extends over 16 amino acids. Germline V gene sequence: CDR1 MNHEY, CDR2 SMNVEV (reference sequence). Here the CDR3 reads CASSLAGPSSTDTQYF. The CDR3 DNA sequence: TGTGCCAGCAGTTTAGCCGGCCCTTCTAGCACAGATACGCAGTATTTT.

The CDR3 region is CASSLTREHLTGELFF. CDR3 DNA: TGTGCCAGCAGCTTAACGCGGGAGCACCTCACCGGGGAGCTGTTTTTT. V usage is TRBV7-3 and J usage is TRBJ2-2; TRBD2 aligns across 7 bases. The V gene's germline CDR1 is SGHTA and CDR2 FQGTGA. The CDR3 has 16 residues. V was clipped by 0 bases and J by 4 bases; unmatched bases: 5.

The rearrangement joins TRBV10-1 to TRBJ2-1, with 7 bases identical to TRBD2. J gave up 3 bases and V 3 bases, and 2 bases lay outside the gene matches. Germline CDR1 is WNHNN and CDR2 is SYGVQD (reference sequence). The CDR3 contains 14 residues. Here the CDR3 reads CASSETSDYNEQFF. CDR3 coding DNA: TGCGCCAGCAGTGAAACTAGCGACTACAATGAGCAGTTCTTC.

This clone has just one count. The chain combines TRBV28 with TRBJ2-2, with D perhaps TRBD1 (5 bases). The germline CDR1 and CDR2 sequences are MDHEN and SYDVKM. Trimming took 2 bases from V and 1 from J, leaving 20 bases between them. This CDR3 spans 19 amino acids. CDR3 protein: CASSLPPGLSLLNTGELFF. The DNA of the CDR3 is TGTGCCAGCAGTTTACCGCCAGGGTTAAGTCTATTGAACACCGGGGAGCTGTTTTTT.

In nucleotides, the CDR3 is TGCGCCAGCAAACCCGTGATGGGACAGGAGTCCTCCTACGAGCAGTACTTC. It encodes CASKPVMGQESSYEQYF. This chain joins TRBV10-2 and TRBJ2-7; TRBD1 matches at 8 bases. This CDR3 has 17 residues. After removal of 7 bases from V and 0 bases from J, the junction contained 14 bases not matched to a gene. The V gene's germline CDR1 is WSHSY and CDR2 SAAADI.

This clone has just one count. This sequence joins TRBV4-1 and TRBJ2-2; D unclear. The CDR3 has 13 residues. Germline V gene lookup returns CDR1 MGHRA and CDR2 YSYEKL. V was trimmed by 4 bases and J by 6 bases, leaving 9 bases between them. CDR3 nucleotides: TGCGCCAGCAGCCGGAATAGTGCCGGGGAGCTGTTTTTT. It is translated as CASSRNSAGELFF.

This sequence joins TRBV18 and TRBJ2-7; D is ambiguous. The length of the CDR3 is 15 residues. Trimming pared 1 base from V and 0 bases from J, leaving 10 bases between. Germline CDR1 reads KGHSH; CDR2 reads LQKENI. CDR3 nucleotides: TGTGCCAGCTCACCACAGCCGGTGAGCTCCTACGAGCAGTACTTC. Protein product: CASSPQPVSSYEQYF.

This sequence joins TRBV27 and TRBJ2-1; 9 bases line up with TRBD2. This CDR3 contains 17 residues. Germline V lookup: CDR1 MNHEY, CDR2 SMNVEV (reference sequence). After removal of 2 bases from V and 9 bases from J, the junction contained 14 bases not matched to a gene. CDR3 region: CASSLIPIPLAGIEQFF. CDR3 nucleotides: TGTGCCAGCAGTTTAATCCCGATCCCCCTAGCGGGAATTGAGCAGTTCTTC.

The V gene is TRBV28, the J gene TRBJ2-3; TRBD1 matches at 8 bases. Looked up from germline, CDR1 is MDHEN and CDR2 is SYDVKM. Trimming took 5 bases from V and 6 from J; bases not matched to a gene: 10. CDR3 length equals 15 residues. CDR3 nucleotides: TGTGCCAGCAGTACCCGGACAGGGTTCGGCGATACGCAGTATTTT. This encodes CASSTRTGFGDTQYF.

V is TRBV7-2 and J is TRBJ2-1, with 16 bases aligning to TRBD2. The CDR3 is 16 amino acids. J gave up 10 bases and V 5 bases, and 8 bases lay outside the gene matches. Germline V CDR1 and CDR2: SGHTA, FQGNSA. Here the CDR3 DNA reads TGTGCCAGCAGCGCCGGGACTAGCGGGAGGGAGAGGGAGCAGTTCTTC. This gives the protein CASSAGTSGREREQFF.

This chain links TRBV7-9 with TRBJ2-5; TRBD2 might be the D (6 bases). The CDR3 runs 14 residues. Germline values: CDR1 SEHNR, CDR2 FQNEAQ (reference sequence). V was shortened by 5 bases and J by 1 base, with 11 bases between the two germline ends. CDR3 in amino acids: CASSPGGIQETQYF. CDR3 bases: TGTGCCAGCAGCCCAGGCGGGATCCAAGAGACCCAGTACTTC.

The sample holds one count of this clone. The genes are TRBV19 and TRBJ2-3; the match to TRBD2 covers 8 bases. Germline V gene sequence: CDR1 LNHDA, CDR2 SQIVND (reference sequence). This CDR3 is built from 15 residues. Trimming at V came to 8 bases and at J to 4 bases, leaving 11 bases not matched to a gene. CDR3 bases: TGTGCCAGTCGGACGTCCGGGGGGGCCGCAGATACGCAGTATTTT. Encoded protein: CASRTSGGAADTQYF.

The rearrangement uses TRBV9 and TRBJ1-2; the D gene is possibly TRBD1 (5 bases). CDR1 is SGDLS and CDR2 is YYNGEE in the germline V gene. The V end was cut by 4 bases, the J end by 2 bases, with 15 bases between. The CDR3 spans 15 residues. The CDR3 region is CASSQAPGTNYGYTF. The CDR3 DNA reads TGTGCCAGCAGCCAGGCTCCAGGGACGAACTATGGCTACACCTTC.

The chain links TRBV2 to TRBJ2-2, with a possible D match to TRBD1 (5 bases). The CDR3 extends over 14 amino acids. Germline lookup yields CDR1 SNHLY and CDR2 FYNNEI. Deletions cut 8 bases from V and 2 bases from J, with 12 bases between. DNA of the CDR3: TGTGCCAGCTTGACAGCGCCTAACACCGGGGAGCTGTTTTTT. Translation: CASLTAPNTGELFF.

V is TRBV11-2 and J is TRBJ2-3, with D perhaps matching TRBD2 (6 bases). This CDR3 contains 17 residues. Germline V gene data show CDR1 as SGHAT and CDR2 as FQNNGV. Trimming took off 5 bases at V and 4 bases at J, with 22 bases between the two ends. The CDR3: CASSLRTNPGQADTQYF. CDR3 DNA sequence: TGTGCCAGCAGCCTAAGGACTAACCCCGGGCAGGCAGATACGCAGTATTTT.

V gene TRBV6-5 combines with J gene TRBJ1-1; a weak D match, TRBD1 (5 bases). V was pared by 7 bases and J by 6 bases, with 15 bases between. Germline lookup yields CDR1 MNHEY and CDR2 SVGAGI. This CDR3 has 13 amino acids. This CDR3 reads CASIKGEVPEAFF. CDR3 in DNA: TGTGCCAGCATCAAAGGGGAAGTCCCTGAAGCTTTCTTT.

The V and J genes are TRBV2 and TRBJ2-2; D gene uncertain. Trimming stripped 4 bases from V and 9 bases from J, with 18 bases between. Germline lookup yields CDR1 SNHLY and CDR2 FYNNEI. The CDR3 extends over 15 amino acids. The CDR3 sequence is CASSGVGVGSRELFF. The CDR3 DNA reads TGTGCCAGCAGTGGGGTGGGCGTTGGTTCCCGGGAGCTGTTTTTT. The variable domain in full, with the rest retrieved from reference TRBV2 and TRBJ2-2, is EPEVTQTPSHQVTQMGQEVILRCVPISNHLYFYWYRQILGQKVEFLVSFYNNEISEKSEIFDDQFSVERPDGSNFTLKIRSTKLEDSAMYFCASSGVGVGSRELFFGEGSRLTVL.